Given below is one T cell receptor (beta chain) in context. The record originates from a study of human versus mouse CDR3 diversity and MHC coevolution. The repertoire was sequenced with immunoSEQ multiplex PCR; TCRdb's copy has only in-frame clones and lacks some. The table has roughly 81,000 clones, around 93% seen once; the top ten hold approximately 1.4%. This TCR derives from a person aged 25 to 69 in good health. The sequenced material came from naive CD4+ T cells from blood. Subset defined: CD45RO-negative CD62L-positive naive CD4 T cells.

CDR3 amino acids: CASGGTSGVYNEQFF. The CDR3 nucleotides are TGTGCCAGCGGGGGGACTAGCGGGGTGTACAATGAGCAGTTCTTC. The chain is built from TRBV7-3 and TRBJ2-1; TRBD2 matches 13 bases. V shed 8 bases, J shed 4 bases, and the junction held 5 bases outside the gene matches. The CDR3 consists of 15 residues. Germline V CDR1 and CDR2: SGHTA, FQGTGA.